This TCR beta chain is drawn from a study of high-grade serous ovarian cancer treatment subgroups. Overall study: Samples averaged 14,192 reads and approximately 7,000 unique TCR beta rearrangements. Study conclusions and caveats: Repertoire similarity ranged about 0.11 to 0.79 between tumors of one patient. Repertoire analysis covered CDR3 alone, not CDR1 or CDR2. Spatial context was lost because tumors were sequenced in bulk.

With regard to this clone: What it recognizes is unknown.

Tumor tissue was taken before any definitive surgery or chemotherapy was given. The protocol was immunoSEQ multiplex PCR, while the TCRdb copy is restricted to in-frame clones and leaves out a portion. The sample lists about 4,400 clones, more than 65% occurring once. Material: tumor tissue. The sequence derives from a human donor with high-grade serous ovarian cancer.

DNA for the CDR3: TGTGCAACCGGGACAGGGGGTTTTAAGGGCTACACCTTC. It encodes CATGTGGFKGYTF. The chain employs TRBV30 and TRBJ1-2, with 11 nucleotides matching TRBD1. From germline, CDR1 is GTSNPN and CDR2 SVGIG (reference sequence). This CDR3 contains 13 residues.